What follows is one T cell receptor beta chain and its context. This sample is drawn from a study of control samples from healthy donors and cancer patients. Sequencing used immunoSEQ multiplex PCR; TCRdb keeps in-frame clones, though not all of them. The top ten clones hold approximately 15% of a sample with over 120,000 clones, roughly 94% of them seen once. Germline CDR1 reads SQVTM; CDR2 reads ANQGSEA. The V and J ends lost 6 bases and 5 bases, in that order; junction bases with no gene match: 2. CDR3 size: 11 residues. The specimen was PBMCs. This sequence originates from a man between 60 and 70 years old with colorectal cancer. V is TRBV29-1 and J is TRBJ2-7, with 9 bases fitting TRBD1. CDR3: CSVDRGNEQYF. CDR3 DNA: TGCAGCGTGGACAGGGGAAACGAGCAGTACTTC.